This T cell receptor beta chain is from a study of breast tumors, draining lymph nodes, adjacent tissues. TCRdb processed the multiplex PCR reads anew with MiXCR; each CDR3 protein has one entry. The sample records some 200,000 distinct CDR3 sequences, about 32% being singletons. The lymph nodes were axillary draining lymph nodes from breast cancer patients. In germline, CDR1 is SGHRS, CDR2 YFSETQ. Trimming at V came to 7 bases and at J to 11 bases, leaving 10 bases not matched to a gene. This CDR3 contains 13 residues. The sequence was obtained from a female donor with breast cancer. Some clones in this sample may be carry-over from other donors' samples. This rearrangement joins TRBV5-1 to TRBJ2-3; 10 nucleotides align to TRBD1. The sample taken for sequencing was axillary lymph node tissue. The CDR3 DNA is TGCGCCAGCGGGACAGGGGATCAGGATGAGCAGTATTTT. Residues: CASGTGDQDEQYF.